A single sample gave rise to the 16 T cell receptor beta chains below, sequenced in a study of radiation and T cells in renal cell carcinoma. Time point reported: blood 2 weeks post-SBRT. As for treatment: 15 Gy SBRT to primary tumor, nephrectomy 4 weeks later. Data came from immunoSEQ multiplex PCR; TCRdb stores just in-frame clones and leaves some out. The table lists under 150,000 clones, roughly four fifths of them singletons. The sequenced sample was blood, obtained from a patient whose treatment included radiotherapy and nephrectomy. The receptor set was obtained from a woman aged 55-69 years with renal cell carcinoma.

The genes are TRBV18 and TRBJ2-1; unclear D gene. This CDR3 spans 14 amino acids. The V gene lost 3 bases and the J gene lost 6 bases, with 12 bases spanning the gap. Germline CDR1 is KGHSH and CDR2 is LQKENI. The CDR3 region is CASSPDRLVNEQFF. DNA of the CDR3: TGTGCCAGCTCACCTGATAGGCTCGTCAATGAGCAGTTCTTC.

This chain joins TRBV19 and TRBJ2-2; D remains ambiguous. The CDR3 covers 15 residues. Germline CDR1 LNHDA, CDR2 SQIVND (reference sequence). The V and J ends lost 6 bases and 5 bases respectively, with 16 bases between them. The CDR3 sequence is CASRGRRFGTGELFF. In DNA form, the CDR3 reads TGTGCCAGTAGAGGGCGCCGGTTTGGGACCGGGGAGCTGTTTTTT.

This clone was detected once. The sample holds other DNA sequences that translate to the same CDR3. CDR3 sequence reads: CASSLRGASNQPQHF. The CDR3 DNA is TGCGCCAGCAGCTTGCGGGGGGCGAGCAATCAGCCCCAGCATTTT. This chain links TRBV5-1 with TRBJ1-5, with D tentatively TRBD1 (6 bases). V was cut by 1 base and J by 1 base, with 9 bases left in between. Germline values: CDR1 SGHRS, CDR2 YFSETQ. This CDR3 has 15 amino acids.

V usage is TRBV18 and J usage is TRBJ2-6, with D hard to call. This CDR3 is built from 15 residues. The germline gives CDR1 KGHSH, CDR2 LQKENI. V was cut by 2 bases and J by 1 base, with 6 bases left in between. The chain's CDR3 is CASSPTHSGANVLTF. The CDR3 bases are TGTGCCAGCTCACCAACTCATTCTGGGGCCAACGTCCTGACTTTC.

CDR3 in DNA: TGTGCCAGCAGCTTAGGCCAACTCCTGGTCGAGCAGTACTTC. This translates into CASSLGQLLVEQYF. V is TRBV7-9 and J is TRBJ2-7; the D is unclear. With 1 base removed from V and 6 bases from J, the gap between germline ends came to 13 bases. Germline loops: CDR1 SEHNR, CDR2 FQNEAQ (reference sequence). The CDR3 has 14 residues.

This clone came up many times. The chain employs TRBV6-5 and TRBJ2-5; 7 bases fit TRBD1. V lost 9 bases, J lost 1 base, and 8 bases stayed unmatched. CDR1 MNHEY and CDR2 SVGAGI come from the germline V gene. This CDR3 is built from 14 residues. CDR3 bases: TGTGCCAGTGGGCCGGGACAGTCCCAAGAGACCCAGTACTTC. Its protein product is CASGPGQSQETQYF.

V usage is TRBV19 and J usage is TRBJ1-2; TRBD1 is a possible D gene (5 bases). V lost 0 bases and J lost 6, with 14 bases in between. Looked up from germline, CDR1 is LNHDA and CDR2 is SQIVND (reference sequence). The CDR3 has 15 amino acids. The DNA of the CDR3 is TGTGCCAGTAGTATAGATTCAGGGAGCTGGGATGGCTACACCTTC. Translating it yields CASSIDSGSWDGYTF.

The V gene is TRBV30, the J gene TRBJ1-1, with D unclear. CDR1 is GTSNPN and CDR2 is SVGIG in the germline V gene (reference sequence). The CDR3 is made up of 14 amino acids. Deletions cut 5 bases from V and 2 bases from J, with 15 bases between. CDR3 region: CAWRPTWRNTEAFF. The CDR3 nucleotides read TGTGCCTGGCGCCCCACGTGGAGAAACACTGAAGCTTTCTTT.

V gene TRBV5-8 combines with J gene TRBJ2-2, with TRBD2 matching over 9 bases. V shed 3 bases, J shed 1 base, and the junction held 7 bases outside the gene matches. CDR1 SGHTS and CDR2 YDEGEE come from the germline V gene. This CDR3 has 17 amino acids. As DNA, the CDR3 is TGTGCCAGCAGCTCCTACCAGACTAGCGGGAACACCGGGGAGCTGTTTTTT. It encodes CASSSYQTSGNTGELFF.

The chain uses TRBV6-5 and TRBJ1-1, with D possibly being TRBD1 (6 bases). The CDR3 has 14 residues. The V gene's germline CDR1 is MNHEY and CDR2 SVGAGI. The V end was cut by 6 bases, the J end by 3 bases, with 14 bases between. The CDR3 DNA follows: TGTGCCAGCAGGGCGGACAGCCAGTACACTGAAGCTTTCTTT. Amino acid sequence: CASRADSQYTEAFF.

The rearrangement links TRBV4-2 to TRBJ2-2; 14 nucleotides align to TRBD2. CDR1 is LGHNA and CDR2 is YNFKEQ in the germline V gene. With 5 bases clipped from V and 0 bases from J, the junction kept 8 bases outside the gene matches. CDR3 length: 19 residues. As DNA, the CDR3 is TGTGCCAGCAGCGGGGGACTAGCGGGAGTATTAGCGAACACCGGGGAGCTGTTTTTT. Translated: CASSGGLAGVLANTGELFF.

As DNA, the CDR3 is TGTGCCAGCAGCCTCAGGGGTTTGGGGACAGCCTACAATGAGCAGTTCTTC. Translated: CASSLRGLGTAYNEQFF. The chain links TRBV9 to TRBJ2-1; 7 positions agree with TRBD1. The CDR3 spans 17 residues. Trimming cost V 4 bases and J 2 bases; bases outside gene matches: 12. The germline V gene has CDR1 SGDLS and CDR2 YYNGEE.

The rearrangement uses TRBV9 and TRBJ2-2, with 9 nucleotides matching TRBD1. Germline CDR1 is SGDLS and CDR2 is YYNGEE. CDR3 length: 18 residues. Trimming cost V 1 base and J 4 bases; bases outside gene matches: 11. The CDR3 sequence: CASSVSPVDRGITGELFF. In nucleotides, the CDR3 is TGTGCCAGCAGCGTATCACCGGTGGACAGGGGAATCACCGGGGAGCTGTTTTTT.

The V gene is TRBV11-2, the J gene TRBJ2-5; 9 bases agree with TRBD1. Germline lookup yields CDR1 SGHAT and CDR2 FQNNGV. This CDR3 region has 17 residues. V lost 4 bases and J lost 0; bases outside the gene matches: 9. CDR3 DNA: TGTGCCAGCAGCTCTCGAAAGGGGACAGGGAACCAAGAGACCCAGTACTTC. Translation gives CASSSRKGTGNQETQYF.

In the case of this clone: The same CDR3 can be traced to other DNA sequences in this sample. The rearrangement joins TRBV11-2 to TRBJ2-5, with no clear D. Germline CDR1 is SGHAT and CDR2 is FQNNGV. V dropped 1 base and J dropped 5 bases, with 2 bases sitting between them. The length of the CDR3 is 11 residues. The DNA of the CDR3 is TGTGCCAGCAGCTTAGCGGAGACCCAGTACTTC. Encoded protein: CASSLAETQYF.

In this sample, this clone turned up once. The CDR3: CASSPVGSSYEQYF. The CDR3, as DNA: TGTGCCAGCAGCCCAGTGGGCTCTTCCTACGAGCAGTACTTC. The chain is built from TRBV9 and TRBJ2-7; D unresolved. Trimming shortened V by 4 bases and J by 1 base, and 12 bases separated the two germline ends. This CDR3 is 14 amino acids long. In germline, CDR1 is SGDLS, CDR2 YYNGEE.